This T cell receptor beta chain was sequenced during a study of blood T cells in healthy people across ages. A J-beta primer mix and a sample-barcoded 5' primer were used in a second PCR of roughly 6 to 11 cycles. TCRdb ran MiXCR on the 5' RACE reads and lists one entry per CDR3 protein. The sample gives 1.5 million to 2 million distinct CDR3 sequences, 28% of which show up once; 7.7% is in the top ten. In this sample, this clonotype turned up many times. The CDR3 loop spans 13 amino acids. The germline V gene has CDR1 SGHTA and CDR2 FQGNSA. V lost 1 base and J 10 bases, leaving 11 bases between the germline ends.

What was sequenced was blood. This chain links TRBV7-2 with TRBJ2-1; D could derive from TRBD1 or TRBD2 (5 bases each). The receptor's source is a woman aged 25 to 39 in good health. This CDR3 reads CASSLGVGDEQFF. The CDR3 region has the DNA TGTGCCAGCAGCTTAGGGGTCGGGGACGAGCAGTTCTTC. The variable domain in full, completed from reference TRBV7-2 and TRBJ2-1, reads GAGVSQSPSNKVTEKGKDVELRCDPISGHTALYWYRQSLGQGLEFLIYFQGNSAPDKSGLPSDRFSAERTGGSVSTLTIQRTQQEDSAVYLCASSLGVGDEQFFGPGTRLTVL.